This T cell receptor (beta chain) was found in a study of blood T cell repertoires in COVID-19 (TCRdb year 2020). For the wider study: Collaborator samples came from the United States, Italy and Spain and covered acute and convalescent phases of COVID-19. The sample metadata nearly always contained a de-identified subject ID, COVID-19 status, age in years and sex. Samples were obtained from the ongoing ImmuneRACE study (first 160 participants) and from about 1,300 subjects provided by 6 global collaborators. The material from the prospective study consisted of cDNA or gDNA derived from T cells, B-cell-depleted T cells, or PBMCs. The dataset comprised deeply sampled blood TCRbeta repertoires from subjects exposed to, actively infected with, or recovered from COVID-19. Where available, HLA class I and class II types were obtained from metadata supplied by the sample provider rather than from assay-based typing. A freely available public database, intended as a resource for researchers studying the immune response to SARS-CoV-2, is where the repertoires were released. General study outcomes and caveats: The amount of clinical and demographic metadata varied by source and participant and was provided uncurated.

Whole blood was collected in K2EDTA tubes by collaborating institutions according to the institutions' own protocols. For TCRbeta analysis, collaborators shipped samples as frozen whole blood, isolated PBMCs, or DNA extracted from either of those sample types. A word on this clone: No antigen is known for it. It has no much larger one-base neighbor in the sample; base qualities were not kept.

The immunoSEQ Assay, a bias-controlled multiplex PCR, was used to amplify TCRbeta CDR3 regions from genomic DNA. Regarding the original processing steps: Within the assay, amplification of reference gene primers was used to estimate how many nucleated cells each sample contained. To quantify the absolute abundance of each unique TCRbeta CDR3 rearrangement, sequence reads were collapsed and filtered. For each sample, productive Simpson clonality was calculated as the square root of Simpson's diversity index over productive rearrangements. Here the immuneACCESS table is served through TCRdb, limited to in-frame sequences with V and J called. Missing clones are a known gap in these copies; in checked studies unresolved V genes cover under half, and the rest lacks a known reason. D and trimming were read from the DNA, whereas the V and J calls and clone size are those reported in that table. This sample holds around 60,000 clones; approximately 75% were observed only once. 14% to 15% of the sample lies in the top ten.

V and J are trimmed by 4 bases and 5 bases, and the gene matches miss 5 bases of the junction. Reading from cysteine to phenylalanine, the CDR3 counts 15 amino acids. CDR3 DNA is the only sequence kept; it has 45 bases, read in frame from the first base. Reading the germline V gene gives CDR1 SGHAT and CDR2 FQNNGV. The V and J segments used are TRBV11-2 and TRBJ1-6, and 7 junction bases match TRBD1. The sequence was collected from a man at least 80 years old with acute or convalescent COVID-19. Sequencing input: peripheral blood. Here the CDR3 is given as CASSSRDRNNSPLHF. The DNA sequence follows: TGTGCCAGCAGCTCCCGGGACAGAAATAATTCACCCCTCCACTTT.